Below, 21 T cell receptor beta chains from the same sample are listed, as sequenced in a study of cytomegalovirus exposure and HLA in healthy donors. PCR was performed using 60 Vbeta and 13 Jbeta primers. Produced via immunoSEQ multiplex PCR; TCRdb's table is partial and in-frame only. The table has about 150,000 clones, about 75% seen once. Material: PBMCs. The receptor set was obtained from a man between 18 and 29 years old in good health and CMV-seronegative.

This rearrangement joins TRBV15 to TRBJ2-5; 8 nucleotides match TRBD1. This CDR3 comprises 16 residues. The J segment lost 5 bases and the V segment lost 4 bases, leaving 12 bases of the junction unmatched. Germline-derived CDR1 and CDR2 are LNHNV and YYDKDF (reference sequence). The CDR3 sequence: CATSTTLGQDGETQYF. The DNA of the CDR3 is TGTGCCACCAGCACCACCCTGGGACAGGACGGGGAGACCCAGTACTTC.

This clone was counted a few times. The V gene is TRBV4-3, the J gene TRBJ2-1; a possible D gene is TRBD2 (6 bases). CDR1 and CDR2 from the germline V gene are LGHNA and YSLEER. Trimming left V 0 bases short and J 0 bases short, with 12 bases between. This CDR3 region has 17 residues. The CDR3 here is CASSQEGTQSSYNEQFF. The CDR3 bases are TGCGCCAGCAGCCAAGAAGGGACTCAGAGCTCCTACAATGAGCAGTTCTTC.

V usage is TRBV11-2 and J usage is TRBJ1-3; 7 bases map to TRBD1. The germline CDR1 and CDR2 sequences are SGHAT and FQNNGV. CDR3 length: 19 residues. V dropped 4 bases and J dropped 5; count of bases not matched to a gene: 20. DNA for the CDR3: TGTGCCAGCAGCTCGCCCCGCATTAGAGACAGGGTCTCGAGAAACACCATATATTTT. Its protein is CASSSPRIRDRVSRNTIYF. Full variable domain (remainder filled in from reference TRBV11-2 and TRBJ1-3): EAGVAQSPRYKIIEKRQSVAFWCNPISGHATLYWYQQILGQGPKLLIQFQNNGVVDDSQLPKDRFSAERLKGVDSTLKIQPAKLEDSAVYLCASSSPRIRDRVSRNTIYFGEGSWLTVV.

The CDR3 nucleotides read TGTGCCAGCAGTTACTCTGGAGGGAGGGCCTACGAGCAGTACTTC. Amino acids: CASSYSGGRAYEQYF. This sequence joins TRBV6-5 and TRBJ2-7; 7 nucleotides match TRBD2. V was clipped by 0 bases and J by 2 bases; unmatched bases: 4. CDR3 length: 15 amino acids. CDR1 is MNHEY, CDR2 SVGAGI, per germline.

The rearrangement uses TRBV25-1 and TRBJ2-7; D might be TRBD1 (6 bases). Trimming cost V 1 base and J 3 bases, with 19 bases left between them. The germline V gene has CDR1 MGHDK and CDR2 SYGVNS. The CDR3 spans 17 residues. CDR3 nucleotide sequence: TGTGCCAGCAGTGAATGGACAACAGGGAAAGGAGGCTACGAGCAGTACTTC. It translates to CASSEWTTGKGGYEQYF.

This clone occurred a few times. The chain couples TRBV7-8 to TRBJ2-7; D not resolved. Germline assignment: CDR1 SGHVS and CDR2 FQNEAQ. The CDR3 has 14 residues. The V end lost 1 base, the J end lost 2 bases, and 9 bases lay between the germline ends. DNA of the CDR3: TGTGCCAGCAGCTTAGAGTGGGCCCCCTACGAGCAGTACTTC. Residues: CASSLEWAPYEQYF. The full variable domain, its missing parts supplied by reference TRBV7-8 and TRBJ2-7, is GAGVSQSPRYKVAKRGQDVALRCDPISGHVSLFWYQQALGQGPEFLTYFQNEAQLDKSGLPSDRFFAERPEGSVSTLKIQRTQQEDSAVYLCASSLEWAPYEQYFGPGTRLTVT.

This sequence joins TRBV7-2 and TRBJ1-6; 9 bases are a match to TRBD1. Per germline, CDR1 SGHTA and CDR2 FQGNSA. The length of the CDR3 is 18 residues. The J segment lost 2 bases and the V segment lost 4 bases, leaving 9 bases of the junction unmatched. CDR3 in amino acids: CASSSTGTGYTYNSPLHF. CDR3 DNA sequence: TGTGCCAGCAGCTCAACCGGGACAGGGTACACCTATAATTCACCCCTCCACTTT.

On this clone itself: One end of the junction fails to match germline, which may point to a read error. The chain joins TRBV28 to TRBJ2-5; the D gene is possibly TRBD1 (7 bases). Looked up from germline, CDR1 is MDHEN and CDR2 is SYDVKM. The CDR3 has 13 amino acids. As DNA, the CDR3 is TGTGCCAGCAGTCCTACATCTACACCCAGGGGGGACTTC. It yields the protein CASSPTSTPRGDF.

Written as DNA, the CDR3 is TGTGCCAGCTCACCAGGGACAGGGGGCTGGTACGAGCAGTACTTC. Its translation: CASSPGTGGWYEQYF. The rearrangement links TRBV18 to TRBJ2-7; 12 positions match TRBD1. The germline CDR1 and CDR2 sequences are KGHSH and LQKENI. J lost 4 bases, V lost 2 bases, and 3 bases had no gene match. The CDR3 length is 15 residues.

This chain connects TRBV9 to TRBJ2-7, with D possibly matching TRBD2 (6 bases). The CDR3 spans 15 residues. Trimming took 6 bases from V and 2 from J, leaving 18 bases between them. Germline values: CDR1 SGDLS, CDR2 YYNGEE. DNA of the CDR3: TGTGCCAGCACCTCGGGAGTAGACTCAGCCTACGAGCAGTACTTC. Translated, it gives CASTSGVDSAYEQYF.

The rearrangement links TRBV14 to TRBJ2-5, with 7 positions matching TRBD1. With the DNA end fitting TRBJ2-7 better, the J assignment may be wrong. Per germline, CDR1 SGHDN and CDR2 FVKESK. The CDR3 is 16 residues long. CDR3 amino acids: CASSQLRDSQAYEQYF. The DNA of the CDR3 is TGTGCCAGCAGCCAACTCCGGGACAGCCAAGCGTACGAGCAGTACTTC.

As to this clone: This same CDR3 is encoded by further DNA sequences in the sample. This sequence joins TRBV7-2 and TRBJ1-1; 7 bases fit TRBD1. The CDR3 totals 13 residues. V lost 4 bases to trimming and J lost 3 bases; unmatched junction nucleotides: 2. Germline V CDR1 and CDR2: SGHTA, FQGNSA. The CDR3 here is CASSSQGDTEAFF. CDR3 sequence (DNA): TGTGCCAGCAGCTCCCAGGGGGACACTGAAGCTTTCTTT. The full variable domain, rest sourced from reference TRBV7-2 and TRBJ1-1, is GAGVSQSPSNKVTEKGKDVELRCDPISGHTALYWYRQSLGQGLEFLIYFQGNSAPDKSGLPSDRFSAERTGGSVSTLTIQRTQQEDSAVYLCASSSQGDTEAFFGQGTRLTVV.

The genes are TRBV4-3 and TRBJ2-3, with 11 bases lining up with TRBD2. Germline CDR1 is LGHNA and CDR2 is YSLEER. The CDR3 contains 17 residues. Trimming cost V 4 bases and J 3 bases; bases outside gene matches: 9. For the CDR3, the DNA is TGCGCCAGCAGCCTTGGGGTAGCGGGAGGGCCAACAGATACGCAGTATTTT. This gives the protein CASSLGVAGGPTDTQYF.

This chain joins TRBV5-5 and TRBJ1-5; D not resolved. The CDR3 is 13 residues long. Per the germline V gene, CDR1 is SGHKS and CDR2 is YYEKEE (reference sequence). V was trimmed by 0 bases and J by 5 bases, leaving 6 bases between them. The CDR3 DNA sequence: TGTGCCAGCAGCTTGGGGGCTGATCAGCCCCAGCATTTT. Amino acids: CASSLGADQPQHF.

CDR3 DNA sequence: TGTGCCAGCTCACCCGACCAGGCCGTATACAATGAGCAGTTCTTC. Translating gives CASSPDQAVYNEQFF. The rearrangement links TRBV18 to TRBJ2-1; D ambiguous. Germline CDR1 is KGHSH and CDR2 is LQKENI. The CDR3 is 15 amino acids. V shed 3 bases and J shed 4 bases, with 13 bases lying between them.

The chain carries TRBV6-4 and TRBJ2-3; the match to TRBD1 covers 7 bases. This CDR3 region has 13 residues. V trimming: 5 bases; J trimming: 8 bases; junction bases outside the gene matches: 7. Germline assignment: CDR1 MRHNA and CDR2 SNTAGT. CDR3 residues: CASSPGQAGTQYF. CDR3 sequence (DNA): TGTGCCAGCAGTCCCGGACAGGCGGGTACGCAGTATTTT.

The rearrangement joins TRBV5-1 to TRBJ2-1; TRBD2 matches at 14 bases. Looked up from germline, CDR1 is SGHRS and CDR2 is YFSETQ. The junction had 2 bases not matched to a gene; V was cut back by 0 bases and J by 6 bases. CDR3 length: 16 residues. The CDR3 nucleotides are TGCGCCAGCAGCTTGGGACTAGCGGGAGGGGTCAATGAGCAGTTCTTC. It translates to CASSLGLAGGVNEQFF.

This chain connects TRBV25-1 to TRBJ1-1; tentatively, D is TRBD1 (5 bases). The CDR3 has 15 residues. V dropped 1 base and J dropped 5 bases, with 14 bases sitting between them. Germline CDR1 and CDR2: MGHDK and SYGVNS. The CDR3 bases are TGTGCCAGCAGTGAATGGGGGGGTAGAGGTACTGAAGCTTTCTTT. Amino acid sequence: CASSEWGGRGTEAFF.

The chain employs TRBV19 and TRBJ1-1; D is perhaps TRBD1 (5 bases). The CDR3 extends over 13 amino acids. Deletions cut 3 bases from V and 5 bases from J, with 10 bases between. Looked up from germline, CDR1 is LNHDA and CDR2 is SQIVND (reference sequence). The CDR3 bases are TGTGCCAGTAGTATCAACAGGCGGACTGAAGCTTTCTTT. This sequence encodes CASSINRRTEAFF.

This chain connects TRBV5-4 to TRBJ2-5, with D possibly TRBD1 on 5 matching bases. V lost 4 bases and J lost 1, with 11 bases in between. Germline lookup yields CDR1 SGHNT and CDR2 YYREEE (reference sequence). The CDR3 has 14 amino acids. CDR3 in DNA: TGTGCCAGCAGCCCCGGACACCTCCAAGAGACCCAGTACTTC. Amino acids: CASSPGHLQETQYF.

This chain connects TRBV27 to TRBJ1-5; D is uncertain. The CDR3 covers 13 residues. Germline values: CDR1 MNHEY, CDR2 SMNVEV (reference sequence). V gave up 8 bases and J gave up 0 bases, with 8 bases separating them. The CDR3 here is CASSNSSNQPQHF. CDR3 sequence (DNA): TGTGCCAGCTCGAACAGTAGCAATCAGCCCCAGCATTTT.